This entry features one TCR beta chain sequence. The CDR3 consists of 15 residues. Germline assignment: CDR1 LNHDA and CDR2 SQIVND (reference sequence). Germline trimming cut 6 bases from V and 5 bases from J; bases unmatched to any gene: 8. TCRdb keeps only in-frame clones here, not all; method: immunoSEQ multiplex PCR. The sample gives approximately 350,000 clones, roughly 71% of which show up once; around 6.5% is in the top ten. The sample belongs to a study of cytotoxic CD8 clonotypes in ibrutinib-treated CLL. Whole-study context: Among the patients, around 10 presented as relapsed/refractory and around 15 as treatment-naive; around 18 showed unmutated IGHV.

The chain uses TRBV19 and TRBJ2-1; 9 nucleotides align to TRBD1. The TCR comes from a human donor with chronic lymphocytic leukemia. The sample here was PBMCs, taken after 36 months of ibrutinib treatment. The DNA for the CDR3 is TGTGCCAGTAGAGGGTGGACAGGGGCTCACAATGAGCAGTTCTTC. This codes for CASRGWTGAHNEQFF.